This is a list of T cell receptor beta chains from one sample in a study of cytomegalovirus exposure and HLA in healthy donors. Profiled with immunoSEQ multiplex PCR; TCRdb holds only in-frame clones, not every one. The data contain some 150,000 clones, 82% of them seen just once; the ten biggest clones take up roughly 3.4%. Sequences were obtained from PBMCs. The source of these receptors is a male donor in good health and CMV-seronegative. Both conserved end residues are part of each CDR3. The D gene is left open where the match is weak. Clone size is not always given. Where it is, it says once, few, many or a class for expanded clones.

J: TRBJ1-3; D: .; size: .; V: TRBV19; DNA: TGTGCCAGTACTTGGGACATCGTCTCTGGAAACACCATATATTTT; CDR3: CASTWDIVSGNTIYF
J: TRBJ2-7; D: .; size: .; V: TRBV9; DNA: TGTGCCAGCACCCCGGCGGGACAGAGCTACGAGCAGTACTTC; CDR3: CASTPAGQSYEQYF
J: TRBJ1-1; D: .; size: .; V: TRBV2; DNA: TGTGCCAGCAGTGAACGGAACACTGAAGCTTTCTTT; CDR3: CASSERNTEAFF
J: TRBJ1-4; D: .; size: .; V: TRBV28; DNA: TGTGCCAGCAGTCTGGGACATGAGGAAAAACTGTTTTTT; CDR3: CASSLGHEEKLFF
J: TRBJ1-1; D: TRBD1; size: .; V: TRBV7-9; DNA: TGTGCCAGCAGCACTATTCACAGGGGGCATACTGAAGCTTTCTTT; CDR3: CASSTIHRGHTEAFF
J: TRBJ2-7; D: .; size: once; V: TRBV29-1; DNA: TGCAGCGTTGAAGATCCCGGGAGTTACGAGCAGTACTTC; CDR3: CSVEDPGSYEQYF
J: TRBJ1-4; D: TRBD1; size: .; V: TRBV25-1; DNA: TGTGCCAGCAGTGAAGACAGGGGATTAACTAATGAAAAACTGTTTTTT; CDR3: CASSEDRGLTNEKLFF
J: TRBJ2-7; D: TRBD2; size: .; V: TRBV19; DNA: TGTGCCAGTAGTATAGGCGGACTAGCGGGAATCGACGAGCAGTACTTC; CDR3: CASSIGGLAGIDEQYF
J: TRBJ2-7; D: .; size: once; V: TRBV19; DNA: TGTGCCAGTAGTATAGGCCGTCTGACTTACTACGAGCAGTACTTC; CDR3: CASSIGRLTYYEQYF
J: TRBJ2-5; D: TRBD2; size: once; V: TRBV5-1; DNA: TGCGCCAGCAGCCTAAGGACTAGCGGACAAGAAACCCAGTACTTC; CDR3: CASSLRTSGQETQYF
J: TRBJ2-7; D: .; size: .; V: TRBV27; DNA: TGTGCCAGCAGTTTATCATACGGTTTCAACGAGCAGTACTTC; CDR3: CASSLSYGFNEQYF
J: TRBJ2-1; D: .; size: .; V: TRBV5-1; DNA: TGCGCCAGCAGCTTAGTTCTAGCGAGGTCGGGAGAGCAGTTCTTC; CDR3: CASSLVLARSGEQFF
J: TRBJ2-1; D: .; size: .; V: TRBV5-5; DNA: TGTGCCAGCAGCCACGTACTAGCCCCCAATGAGCAGTTCTTC; CDR3: CASSHVLAPNEQFF
J: TRBJ1-4; D: .; size: .; V: TRBV5-6; DNA: TGTGCCAGCAGCCCGAGCGGGGCCTACGGTGAAAAACTGTTTTTT; CDR3: CASSPSGAYGEKLFF
J: TRBJ1-2; D: .; size: .; V: TRBV18; DNA: TGTGCCAGCTCACCAGGACGGGGCTATGGCTACACCTTC; CDR3: CASSPGRGYGYTF
J: TRBJ2-3; D: TRBD1; size: once; V: TRBV28; DNA: TGTGCCAGCAGAGAGGGGGCGCCCCAGGGTACGCAGTATTTT; CDR3: CASREGAPQGTQYF
J: TRBJ2-7; D: TRBD1; size: .; V: TRBV28; DNA: TGTGCCAGCAGTCCGTCGACAGGGTACGAGCAGTACTTC; CDR3: CASSPSTGYEQYF
J: TRBJ1-1; D: .; size: .; V: TRBV27; DNA: TGTGCCAGCAGTTTACGCGGAGGGTGGACTGAAGCTTTCTTT; CDR3: CASSLRGGWTEAFF
J: TRBJ2-3; D: TRBD1; size: .; V: TRBV18; DNA: TGTGCCAGCTCAGCACCTGGATCGGGACAGGTCACAGATACGCAGTATTTT; CDR3: CASSAPGSGQVTDTQYF
J: TRBJ2-3; D: TRBD1; size: .; V: TRBV11-2; DNA: TGTGCCAGCAGCGGCCGGGACAGGGAGTTGTATACGCAGTATTTT; CDR3: CASSGRDRELYTQYF
J: TRBJ2-7; D: .; size: .; V: TRBV9; DNA: TGTGCCAGCAGCGTAGAGCACGGTGCCTACGAGCAGTACTTC; CDR3: CASSVEHGAYEQYF
J: TRBJ1-1; D: .; size: .; V: TRBV11-3; DNA: TGTGCCAGCAGCTTAGTACAGAACACTGAAGCTTTCTTT; CDR3: CASSLVQNTEAFF
J: TRBJ2-3; D: .; size: few; V: TRBV4-2; DNA: TGTGCCAGCAGCCAGCTGACAGGTGACCTACGCACAGATACGCAGTATTTT; CDR3: CASSQLTGDLRTDTQYF
J: TRBJ1-1; D: .; size: once; V: TRBV7-3; DNA: TGTGCCAGCAGCTTAAGCAGGAACCTAAACACTGAAGCTTTCTTT; CDR3: CASSLSRNLNTEAFF
J: TRBJ2-7; D: TRBD1; size: .; V: TRBV9; DNA: TGTACCAGCAGCGTAGCTCCGGACAGGGGATACGAGCAGTACTTC; CDR3: CTSSVAPDRGYEQYF
J: TRBJ1-2; D: .; size: .; V: TRBV29-1; DNA: TGCAGCGTTGTGGAGGGAAAAGGCTACACCTTC; CDR3: CSVVEGKGYTF
J: TRBJ1-3; D: .; size: .; V: TRBV5-1; DNA: TGCGCCAGCAGCTTGGATTCAGGTAGAAACACCATATATTTT; CDR3: CASSLDSGRNTIYF
J: TRBJ2-1; D: .; size: .; V: TRBV7-2; DNA: TGTGCCAGCAGCTTTAAGGCGCTAGCGATTTACAATGAGCAGTTCTTC; CDR3: CASSFKALAIYNEQFF
J: TRBJ2-3; D: TRBD2; size: .; V: TRBV6-6; DNA: TGTGCCAGCACCACTAGCGGGTACACAGATACGCAGTATTTT; CDR3: CASTTSGYTDTQYF
J: TRBJ1-5; D: .; size: .; V: TRBV6-1; DNA: TGTGCCAGCAGTGCCTCCGGGGGAAATCAGCCCCAGCATTTT; CDR3: CASSASGGNQPQHF
J: TRBJ1-2; D: .; size: .; V: TRBV19; DNA: TGTGCCAGTAGTCTCAGGAGGGTTAACTATGGCTACACCTTC; CDR3: CASSLRRVNYGYTF
J: TRBJ1-1; D: .; size: .; V: TRBV6-5; DNA: TGTGCCAGCAGTTTTGAGATGAACACTGAAGCTTTCTTT; CDR3: CASSFEMNTEAFF
J: TRBJ2-3; D: .; size: .; V: TRBV5-5; DNA: TGTGCCAGCAGCTTGGAACTTGGAGATACGCAGTATTTT; CDR3: CASSLELGDTQYF
J: TRBJ2-7; D: .; size: .; V: TRBV23-1; DNA: TGCGCCAGCAGCAGGGGAGACAGGCCCTACGAGCAGTACTTC; CDR3: CASSRGDRPYEQYF
J: TRBJ2-7; D: TRBD2; size: .; V: TRBV28; DNA: TGTGCCAGCAGTCAACTAGCGGGGGAGCAGTACTTC; CDR3: CASSQLAGEQYF
J: TRBJ1-1; D: .; size: .; V: TRBV18; DNA: TGTGCCAGCTCACGAAGTACTACACGCACTGAAGCTTTCTTT; CDR3: CASSRSTTRTEAFF
J: TRBJ2-7; D: .; size: .; V: TRBV30; DNA: TGTGCCTGGAGTCGACGACTAGTGGCCGAGCAGTACTTC; CDR3: CAWSRRLVAEQYF